This TCR beta chain is from a study of T cells in women clearing cervical HPV infection (dated 2018 in TCRdb). Study-wide context: The cases were 25 women with histologically confirmed HPV16-related CIN3 or worse, and 2 of these cases were invasive cancers. For cases, a median interval of nearly 150 days, with an interquartile range of 90 to 200 days, was observed between lesion detection and blood sampling. A median age of approximately 32 years was observed in cases versus 38 to 40 in controls, and no significant differences in baseline characteristics were found. The parent cohort enrolled roughly 9,300 women aged 18 or older in Guanacaste, Costa Rica, in 1993 to 1994 and followed the women for around seven years. An exploratory proof-of-principle case-control study, nested within the Guanacaste HPV Natural History Study in Costa Rica, was conducted to compare TCR repertoires across cervical HPV16 outcomes. As quality controls, five blinded duplicates were added to each group, bringing the total to about 60 samples made up of around 50 participants and approximately ten replicates. Because only a few women had HLA typing data, the possibility that HLA type acted as a confounder could not be ruled out. Blood from cases was collected at the visit where the lesion was first found, while blood from controls was collected once the infection could no longer be detected. Cases and controls were matched on age within five years and on year of sample collection. The controls were some 23 women whose single incident HPV16 infection cleared within 12 months with no development of precancer or cancer. Overall study outcomes, separate from this receptor: Cases had lower TRBV6-7 relative abundance than controls (about 0.1% versus 0.15%; Bonferroni P = 0.0008). Random forest classifiers that combined richness and V gene abundances separated cases from controls with an estimated AUC of approximately 0.79. Significantly higher TCR repertoire richness was observed in CIN3+ cases than in controls across sequencing depths, whereas no difference in evenness was found. Because of the cross-sectional design, the study could not determine whether the associations came before infection or resulted from infection, and neither effector/memory subsets nor HPV-specific T cells were isolated. T-cell numbers per sample were unknown, so richness differences could reflect varying T-cell content rather than repertoire biology.

Every participant had a single incident cervical HPV16 infection, and prevalent HPV16 infections were excluded. Cervical HPV DNA was detected by MY09/MY11 PCR and genotyped by dot-blot hybridization. Less than 19 mL of heparinized blood was centrifuged, after which the buffy coat was aliquoted, frozen at -30 degrees C, and then stored at -80 degrees C. QIAGEN kits were used to extract genomic DNA from buffy coat specimens. Unmatched junction bases come to 10, with V trimmed by 5 bases and J by 3 bases. From its cysteine to its phenylalanine, the CDR3 spans 17 amino acids. Only the CDR3 bases that were read are kept: 42 of them, in frame from base 1. CDR1 and CDR2 (SGHDN, FVKESK) derive from the germline V gene. Regarding this clone: Its antigen is currently not known. The CDR3 goes on 3 residues after the read ends, and that part is filled in from the germline J gene.

TCR beta CDR3 regions were amplified by multiplex PCR from an average of roughly 1,200 ng genomic DNA per sample using the immunoSEQ assay. The assay corrected primer bias using a complete synthetic TCR repertoire to establish an amplification baseline. The amplicons were sequenced on the Illumina platform. The published analysis was carried out like this. Sequences were error-corrected by clustering with frequency ratios and a modified nearest-neighbor algorithm, then analyzed in the immunoSEQ Analyzer with IMGT gene definitions. At each rarefaction depth, TCR richness and evenness were averaged across 20 rarefaction repeats, and any sample with fewer sequences than the depth was left out. Relative abundances of V, D and J genes were compared between groups using Wilcoxon rank sum tests, with FDR correction applied. Blinded duplicates gave an intraclass correlation of around 95% for TCR richness and an average of about 74% across roughly 69 gene segments. This immuneACCESS table, as held by TCRdb, lists in-frame sequences with V and J called but not all clones. Of the missing ones, under half trace to an unresolved V gene in checked studies; the others have no known cause. That table gives V, J and clone size, and the DNA gave D and trimming. The sample table gives roughly 18,000 clones. Approximately 15% of the sample goes to the ten largest clones.

This sequence uses TRBV14 and TRBJ2-1; the central 10 bases match TRBD2. The clonotype was recovered from a woman aged 18-70 years with a cervical HPV16 infection that either progressed to CIN3+ or cleared (not recorded which). What was sequenced was blood buffy coat. CDR3 loop: CASSGRSGRAIYNEQFF. The part of the CDR3 DNA that was read is TGTGCCAGCAGCGGCCGGAGCGGGAGGGCCATCTACAATGAG.